This T cell receptor (beta chain) was sequenced for a study of control samples from healthy donors and cancer patients. Here immunoSEQ multiplex PCR was the method, and the copy in TCRdb shows in-frame clones only, minus some. The sample holds 350,000 to 450,000 clones, about nine tenths seen once. This CDR3 contains 17 residues. Germline V gene sequence: CDR1 MNHEY, CDR2 SMNVEV (reference sequence). Between the trimmed V and J ends, which lost 1 base and 0 bases, there was a span of 13 bases. The specimen sequenced was PBMCs. V gene TRBV27 combines with J gene TRBJ1-5; D not certain. This clonotype was obtained from a man aged 35 to 55 with head and neck cancer. This chain's CDR3 is CASSLWPPENSNQPQHF. DNA for the CDR3: TGTGCCAGCAGTTTATGGCCCCCGGAAAATAGCAATCAGCCCCAGCATTTT.